One and the same sample provided the 13 T cell receptor beta chains below, sequenced in a study of cytomegalovirus exposure and HLA in healthy donors. The table came from immunoSEQ multiplex PCR; TCRdb's copy has only in-frame clones and leaves some out. There are more than 250,000 clones in the sample; around 90% occur only once, and 3.1% lies in the top ten. Specimen: PBMCs. The receptors were sampled from a woman in her thirties in good health and CMV-seronegative.

The chain carries TRBV18 and TRBJ2-3; 8 bases agree with TRBD2. The CDR3 extends over 16 amino acids. CDR1 is KGHSH and CDR2 is LQKENI in the germline V gene. With V trimmed by 1 base and J by 2 bases, 5 bases remained unmatched. The DNA for the CDR3 is TGTGCCAGCTCACCACGGCTAGCGGGCACCACAGATACGCAGTATTTT. This sequence encodes CASSPRLAGTTDTQYF. Full variable domain (rest looked up from reference TRBV18 and TRBJ2-3): NAGVMQNPRHLVRRRGQEARLRCSPMKGHSHVYWYRQLPEEGLKFMVYLQKENIIDESGMPKERFSAEFPKEGPSILRIQQVVRGDSAAYFCASSPRLAGTTDTQYFGPGTRLTVL.

The chain recombines TRBV7-8 with TRBJ2-7; TRBD1 is a possible D gene (6 bases). Germline V gives CDR1 SGHVS, CDR2 FQNEAQ. The length of the CDR3 is 15 residues. V was shortened by 8 bases and J by 3 bases, with 20 bases between the two germline ends. The CDR3 DNA reads TGTGCCAGCGCAAAAACCAGGGACACTGACTACGAGCAGTACTTC. This codes for CASAKTRDTDYEQYF.

V and J are TRBV4-3 and TRBJ2-3; D unclear. The V gene lost 0 bases and the J gene lost 5 bases, with 6 bases spanning the gap. Germline V gives CDR1 LGHNA, CDR2 YSLEER. The CDR3 spans 13 residues. The chain's CDR3 is CASSQDYGDTQYF. CDR3 in DNA: TGCGCCAGCAGCCAAGATTACGGAGATACGCAGTATTTT.

This rearrangement joins TRBV29-1 to TRBJ2-7; 7 nucleotides agree with TRBD2. The CDR3 extends over 12 amino acids. Unmatched junction bases numbered 5, after V lost 5 bases and J lost 4 bases. Germline V lookup: CDR1 SQVTM, CDR2 ANQGSEA. DNA of the CDR3: TGCAGCGTTTTGCGGGAGCAGTACGAGCAGTACTTC. Its translation is CSVLREQYEQYF.

The CDR3 spells CASSDIIAGVRGEQFF. The CDR3 DNA follows: TGCGCCAGCAGCGACATAATAGCGGGAGTACGGGGTGAGCAGTTCTTC. J is TRBJ2-1 and V is TRBV4-3, with 9 bases identical to TRBD2. CDR1 is LGHNA and CDR2 is YSLEER in the germline V gene. This CDR3 has 16 residues. V lost 5 bases and J lost 9; bases outside the gene matches: 14.

V and J are TRBV7-2 and TRBJ2-7; D gene unclear. The CDR3 consists of 12 residues. CDR1 SGHTA and CDR2 FQGNSA come from the germline V gene. The V end lost 1 base, the J end lost 1 base, and 2 bases lay between the germline ends. The CDR3 sequence: CASSLGSYEQYF. The CDR3 region has the DNA TGTGCCAGCAGCTTAGGTTCCTACGAGCAGTACTTC. Variable domain in full (rest from reference TRBV7-2 and TRBJ2-7): GAGVSQSPSNKVTEKGKDVELRCDPISGHTALYWYRQSLGQGLEFLIYFQGNSAPDKSGLPSDRFSAERTGGSVSTLTIQRTQQEDSAVYLCASSLGSYEQYFGPGTRLTVT.

This clone appeared once. V usage is TRBV28 and J usage is TRBJ2-2, with D tentatively TRBD1 (6 bases). The CDR3 runs to 15 residues. Germline assignment: CDR1 MDHEN and CDR2 SYDVKM. The germline V and J ends were trimmed by 8 bases and 1 base, with 14 bases remaining between them. The chain's CDR3 is CASGDGGKNTGELFF. The CDR3 bases are TGTGCCAGCGGGGATGGGGGCAAGAACACCGGGGAGCTGTTTTTT.

The V call is TRBV7-2, the J call TRBJ2-7; TRBD2 agrees at 8 bases. V was pared by 2 bases and J by 6 bases, with 3 bases of the junction left unmatched. The CDR3 contains 13 residues. Germline V gives CDR1 SGHTA, CDR2 FQGNSA. CDR3 region: CASSLKREIEQYF. CDR3 bases: TGTGCCAGCAGCTTAAAGCGGGAGATCGAGCAGTACTTC.

V and J are TRBV5-6 and TRBJ2-5; no firm D call. Germline assignment: CDR1 SGHDT and CDR2 YYEEEE. The CDR3 runs 14 residues. V lost 0 bases, J lost 5 bases, and 11 bases lay in between. CDR3 sequence (DNA): TGTGCCAGCAGCTTGGTTGGAGTGCCGGAGACCCAGTACTTC. This codes for CASSLVGVPETQYF.

This clone showed up just once. Here the CDR3 DNA reads TGTGCCAGCGGACAGATAGTCGAGCAGTACTTC. It codes for CASGQIVEQYF. The rearrangement joins TRBV6-1 to TRBJ2-7; D may be TRBD1 (6 bases). Germline loops: CDR1 MNHNS, CDR2 SASEGT. V shed 8 bases and J shed 6 bases, with 11 bases lying between them. The CDR3 loop spans 11 amino acids.

The gene calls are TRBV6-1 and TRBJ2-2; D not certain. This CDR3 is built from 11 residues. Germline V gene lookup returns CDR1 MNHNS and CDR2 SASEGT. V was cut by 8 bases and J by 4 bases, with 5 bases left in between. CDR3 sequence reads: CASFRTGELFF. For the CDR3, the DNA is TGTGCCAGCTTTCGCACCGGGGAGCTGTTTTTT.

The rearrangement uses TRBV28 and TRBJ2-7, with 8 bases fitting TRBD1. The ends lost 6 bases at V and 0 bases at J; junction bases unmatched: 7. CDR1 is MDHEN and CDR2 is SYDVKM in the germline V gene. CDR3 length: 15 amino acids. The CDR3 DNA reads TGTGCCAGCAGCAGATCCGGGACAGGCTCCTACGAGCAGTACTTC. It encodes CASSRSGTGSYEQYF.

The chain is built from TRBV5-6 and TRBJ2-5, with 10 bases that match TRBD1. CDR1 SGHDT and CDR2 YYEEEE come from the germline V gene. CDR3 length: 15 amino acids. J lost 2 bases, V lost 1 base, and 2 bases had no gene match. CDR3 nucleotide sequence: TGTGCCAGCAGCTTGAAGGGACAGGGGCAAGAGACCCAGTACTTC. Its protein product is CASSLKGQGQETQYF.